This TCR beta chain originates from a study of vaccination and CD4 T cells after COVID-19. Regarding treatment: 10-day PBMC culture with coronavirus spike peptide pools or control peptides (ViraFEST assay). CD4+ T-cell collection from the unexposed donor predated the COVID-19 pandemic (2011-2018). As for this clonotype: Antigen: not known.

The Oncomine TCR Beta short-read assay was what sequenced the DNA obtained from cultured CD4+ T cells. TCRdb independently ran MiXCR on the PCR reads; one entry per CDR3 protein. The repertoire holds 7,000 to 9,000 distinct CDR3 sequences, over 40% seen once, with more than 15% in the top ten. CDR3 length: 15 residues. Trimming left V 0 bases short and J 8 bases short, with 15 bases between. The V gene's germline CDR1 is LGHNA and CDR2 YSLEER. The chain couples TRBV4-3 to TRBJ2-3; no clear D gene. The clonotype comes from a human donor in good health. The sequencing sample was made of CD4+ T cells from blood, cultured in vitro. CDR3 in DNA: TGCGCCAGCAGCCAAGATAACGGTTGGAGATCTACGCAGTATTTT. It yields the protein CASSQDNGWRSTQYF.